Here is one TCR beta chain with its context. As processed by the authors: It was from reference gene primer amplification that nucleated cell counts were estimated. Only in-frame clones appear in the TCRdb table, and some are missing; sequencing was by immunoSEQ multiplex PCR. The V and J calls and clone size come from that table; D and trimming were worked out from the DNA. Of 130,000 to 150,000 clones detected, roughly nine tenths appear once; the ten largest clones hold under 2%. This sample was included in a study of blood T cell repertoires in COVID-19. In the study overall: Donors in the United States, Italy and Spain gave samples during acute or convalescent COVID-19. PBMCs, B-cell-depleted T cells, or T cells were the source of the cDNA or gDNA that made up the material.

J lost 7 bases, V lost 4 bases, and 6 bases had no gene match. The CDR3 runs 15 residues. The germline gives CDR1 SGDLS, CDR2 YYNGEE. The sequence was collected from a human donor in a cohort sampled during active COVID-19. The sequenced sample was peripheral blood. This sequence joins TRBV9 and TRBJ2-1; 12 nucleotides agree with TRBD2. The CDR3 loop is CASSPRTSGVNEQFF. The CDR3 nucleotides are TGTGCCAGCAGCCCAAGGACTAGCGGGGTGAATGAGCAGTTCTTC.